The next 27 T cell receptor beta chains were all read from a single sample in a study of blood T cell repertoires in COVID-19. The method was immunoSEQ multiplex PCR; TCRdb's version includes in-frame clones alone and lacks a portion of them. The sample carries around 100,000 clones, around 80% recorded once. The specimen was peripheral blood. The source is a man between 65 and 85 years old with active or convalescent COVID-19.

This clone was observed a handful of times. This CDR3 reads CASSALREKLFF. In nucleotides, the CDR3 is TGTGCCAGCAGTGCGTTGAGGGAAAAACTGTTTTTT. The gene calls are TRBV6-6 and TRBJ1-4; D unresolved. The CDR3 sequence is 12 residues long. With 5 bases removed from V and 8 bases from J, the gap between germline ends came to 9 bases. Germline CDR1 and CDR2: MNHNY and SVGAGI (reference sequence).

For this clone: This CDR3 is also generated by other DNA sequences in the sample. The chain recombines TRBV7-3 with TRBJ1-1; D perhaps matches TRBD1 (5 bases). Per the germline V gene, CDR1 is SGHTA and CDR2 is FQGTGA. V lost 3 bases and J lost 5, with 10 bases in between. The CDR3 has 13 residues. Written as DNA, the CDR3 is TGTGCCAGCAGCTTGAATCGGGGGACTGAAGCTTTCTTT. Translation gives CASSLNRGTEAFF.

The chain carries TRBV2 and TRBJ2-3; D is perhaps TRBD1 (6 bases). V was clipped by 0 bases and J by 2 bases, with 6 bases between them. This CDR3 has 14 amino acids. Germline V gives CDR1 SNHLY, CDR2 FYNNEI. This chain's CDR3 is CASSEAGATDTQYF. The CDR3 nucleotides read TGTGCCAGCAGTGAAGCGGGGGCCACAGATACGCAGTATTTT.

The chain is built from TRBV9 and TRBJ2-3, with D tentatively TRBD2 (6 bases). V was shortened by 1 base and J by 3 bases, with 12 bases between the two germline ends. Germline CDR1 is SGDLS and CDR2 is YYNGEE. The CDR3 spans 15 residues. The CDR3 nucleotides read TGTGCCAGCAGCGTACTGGGGACTTATACAGATACGCAGTATTTT. It encodes CASSVLGTYTDTQYF.

The genes are TRBV5-5 and TRBJ2-3; 7 nucleotides line up with TRBD1. This CDR3 has 15 residues. V gave up 0 bases and J gave up 6 bases; unmatched junction bases: 7. The germline gives CDR1 SGHKS, CDR2 YYEKEE (reference sequence). This CDR3 is CASSLEAHRGDTQYF. The CDR3 bases are TGTGCCAGCAGCTTGGAAGCCCACAGGGGTGATACGCAGTATTTT. Supplemented by reference TRBV5-5 and TRBJ2-3, the full variable domain reads DAGVTQSPTHLIKTRGQQVTLRCSPISGHKSVSWYQQVLGQGPQFIFQYYEKEERGRGNFPDRFSARQFPNYSSELNVNALLLGDSALYLCASSLEAHRGDTQYFGPGTRLTVL.

The chain links TRBV6-5 to TRBJ2-7; the D is unclear. CDR1 is MNHEY, CDR2 SVGAGI, per germline. V gave up 6 bases and J gave up 2 bases, with 14 bases separating them. This CDR3 is 14 amino acids long. The CDR3 loop is CASRTILGAYEQYF. In DNA, the CDR3 is TGTGCCAGCAGAACCATCCTAGGAGCCTACGAGCAGTACTTC.

This clone was recorded a few times. The rearrangement uses TRBV2 and TRBJ1-1; no definite D call. Germline values: CDR1 SNHLY, CDR2 FYNNEI. The CDR3 covers 11 residues. V was shortened by 8 bases and J by 5 bases, with 9 bases between the two germline ends. CDR3 sequence: CASGRGTEAFF. In DNA, the CDR3 is TGTGCCAGCGGTCGAGGGACTGAAGCTTTCTTT.

The table lists this clone with a count of one. The V and J genes are TRBV5-1 and TRBJ2-2, with TRBD1 as a possible D gene (5 bases). V lost 4 bases and J lost 0, with 13 bases in between. This CDR3 is 16 amino acids long. Germline V gives CDR1 SGHRS, CDR2 YFSETQ. CDR3 in DNA: TGCGCCAGCAGCCCCTATACAGGAGCGAACACCGGGGAGCTGTTTTTT. Its translation is CASSPYTGANTGELFF.

The chain has TRBV19 and TRBJ1-3; tentative D call: TRBD1 (6 bases). V was cut by 2 bases and J by 0 bases, with 11 bases left in between. CDR1 and CDR2 from the germline V gene are LNHDA and SQIVND (reference sequence). This CDR3 region has 16 residues. The CDR3 DNA follows: TGTGCCAGTAGTATACCGGGACATCCCTCTGGAAACACCATATATTTT. It is translated as CASSIPGHPSGNTIYF.

The chain recombines TRBV30 with TRBJ1-6; TRBD1 is a possible D gene (5 bases). This CDR3 is built from 14 residues. The V gene's germline CDR1 is GTSNPN and CDR2 SVGIG (reference sequence). Trimming pared 2 bases from V and 4 bases from J, leaving 9 bases between. CDR3 loop: CAWSTGDYNSPLHF. The CDR3 coding sequence is TGTGCCTGGAGTACAGGTGATTATAATTCACCCCTCCACTTT. The entire variable domain, with the rest obtained from reference TRBV30 and TRBJ1-6, is as follows: SQTIHQWPATLVQPVGSPLSLECTVEGTSNPNLYWYRQAAGRGLQLLFYSVGIGQISSEVPQNLSASRPQDRQFILSSKKLLLSDSGFYLCAWSTGDYNSPLHFGNGTRLTVT.

This clone was seen just once. V gene TRBV14 combines with J gene TRBJ1-1; D is uncertain. Germline CDR1 is SGHDN and CDR2 is FVKESK. The length of the CDR3 is 16 residues. Trimming cost V 3 bases and J 0 bases, with 14 bases left between them. The CDR3: CASSQDGGSMNTEAFF. The CDR3 nucleotides read TGTGCCAGCAGCCAGGATGGAGGCTCCATGAACACTGAAGCTTTCTTT.

This chain uses TRBV28 with TRBJ2-7; D is unresolved. Germline values: CDR1 MDHEN, CDR2 SYDVKM. V was shortened by 3 bases and J by 1 base, with 7 bases between the two germline ends. This CDR3 region has 13 residues. CDR3 loop: CASSFTVSYEQYF. The DNA for the CDR3 is TGTGCCAGCAGTTTTACAGTATCCTACGAGCAGTACTTC.

The chain joins TRBV7-2 to TRBJ2-6, with 11 bases identical to TRBD1. CDR1 SGHTA and CDR2 FQGNSA come from the germline V gene. The V gene end was trimmed by 2 bases and the J gene end by 3 bases; junction bases not matched to a gene: 6. The CDR3 length is 18 residues. The CDR3 bases are TGTGCCAGCAGCTTAAGGGGACAGGGGGTAGGTGGGGCCAACGTCCTGACTTTC. As protein: CASSLRGQGVGGANVLTF.

The chain carries TRBV19 and TRBJ2-5; 9 bases agree with TRBD1. The CDR3 is 13 residues long. Germline CDR1 reads LNHDA; CDR2 reads SQIVND (reference sequence). With 6 bases clipped from V and 1 base from J, the junction kept 0 bases outside the gene matches. The CDR3 spells CASRGQGQETQYF. CDR3 in DNA: TGTGCCAGTAGGGGACAGGGCCAAGAGACCCAGTACTTC.

V gene TRBV19 combines with J gene TRBJ2-1; 11 bases align to TRBD2. Trimming took 5 bases from V and 12 from J; bases not matched to a gene: 6. The CDR3 has 13 residues. The germline V gene encodes CDR1 LNHDA and CDR2 SQIVND (reference sequence). In DNA, the CDR3 is TGTGCCAGTAGTCCCGGGACTAGCGGAGGGCAGTTCTTC. This translates into CASSPGTSGGQFF. Filled out from reference TRBV19 and TRBJ2-1, the complete variable domain reads DGGITQSPKYLFRKEGQNVTLSCEQNLNHDAMYWYRQDPGQGLRLIYYSQIVNDFQKGDIAEGYSVSREKKESFPLTVTSAQKNPTAFYLCASSPGTSGGQFFGPGTRLTVL.

This clone was recorded at least ten times. This chain connects TRBV29-1 to TRBJ1-1; 7 bases fit TRBD1. This CDR3 spans 16 amino acids. Germline V gives CDR1 SQVTM, CDR2 ANQGSEA. V shed 3 bases, J shed 3 bases, and the junction held 13 bases outside the gene matches. CDR3 residues: CSVEVARGKRDTEAFF. In DNA, the CDR3 is TGCAGCGTTGAGGTCGCCAGGGGGAAACGGGACACTGAAGCTTTCTTT.

This rearrangement joins TRBV5-1 to TRBJ2-2, with 15 bases identical to TRBD2. V lost 2 bases, J lost 3 bases, and 5 bases stayed unmatched. CDR1 is SGHRS, CDR2 YFSETQ, per germline. There are 18 residues in the CDR3. CDR3 residues: CASSLGLAGGPDTGELFF. CDR3 bases: TGCGCCAGCAGCTTAGGACTAGCGGGGGGGCCAGACACCGGGGAGCTGTTTTTT.

The chain is built from TRBV7-2 and TRBJ1-5; possibly TRBD1 for D (5 bases). The CDR3 sequence is 15 residues long. The V end lost 3 bases, the J end lost 6 bases, and 15 bases lay between the germline ends. The V gene's germline CDR1 is SGHTA and CDR2 FQGNSA. DNA of the CDR3: TGTGCCAGCAGCTTCTCCCAGGGAAACGGTCAGCCCCAGCATTTT. This encodes CASSFSQGNGQPQHF.

The V and J genes are TRBV7-2 and TRBJ2-2; D remains unclear. With 1 base removed from V and 7 bases from J, the gap between germline ends came to 10 bases. CDR1 SGHTA and CDR2 FQGNSA come from the germline V gene. This CDR3 is 14 amino acids long. The CDR3 region is CASSLGLDVGELFF. Written as DNA, the CDR3 is TGTGCCAGCAGCTTAGGGCTAGATGTCGGGGAGCTGTTTTTT.

V gene TRBV3-1 (or the pseudogene TRBV3-2) combines with J gene TRBJ1-1, with D possibly being TRBD1 (6 bases). Per germline, CDR1 LGHDT and CDR2 YNNKEL (reference sequence). Deletions cut 4 bases from V and 4 bases from J, with 16 bases between. This CDR3 has 15 amino acids. This chain's CDR3 is CASSPQQGRSTEAFF. The CDR3 DNA reads as TGTGCCAGCAGCCCCCAACAGGGTAGGAGCACTGAAGCTTTCTTT.

The chain employs TRBV9 and TRBJ2-3; D is unclear. CDR1 SGDLS and CDR2 YYNGEE come from the germline V gene. The CDR3 is 13 residues long. The ends were cut back, 0 bases at V and 3 bases at J, with 5 bases in the middle. The chain's CDR3 is CASSVGGTDTQYF. The CDR3 nucleotides are TGTGCCAGCAGCGTAGGAGGTACAGATACGCAGTATTTT.

Turning to this clone: Its ends do not fully match the called genes, so a read error is possible. Other DNA sequences from this sample encode an identical CDR3 as well. This chain links TRBV7-7 with TRBJ2-1; no reliable D call. This CDR3 has 13 residues. Germline lookup yields CDR1 SSHAT and CDR2 FNYEAQ (reference sequence). Written as DNA, the CDR3 is TGTGCTAGCAGCCTAGATCGCGGCAATGAGCAGTTCTTC. Translated: CASSLDRGNEQFF.

The chain has TRBV19 and TRBJ1-1, with TRBD1 as a possible D gene (6 bases). The germline CDR1 and CDR2 sequences are LNHDA and SQIVND (reference sequence). The V gene lost 6 bases and the J gene lost 0 bases, with 17 bases spanning the gap. The CDR3 extends over 16 amino acids. DNA for the CDR3: TGTGCCAGTAGCACTCCGACAGGAAGTATGAACACTGAAGCTTTCTTT. As protein: CASSTPTGSMNTEAFF.

This chain connects TRBV9 to TRBJ2-5; TRBD2 matches 10 bases. Looked up from germline, CDR1 is SGDLS and CDR2 is YYNGEE. V trimming: 2 bases; J trimming: 0 bases; junction bases outside the gene matches: 1. The CDR3 covers 15 residues. The CDR3 is CASSVSGGHQETQYF. CDR3 nucleotides: TGTGCCAGCAGCGTTAGCGGGGGGCACCAAGAGACCCAGTACTTC.

V and J are TRBV5-4 and TRBJ2-7; tentative D call: TRBD1 (5 bases). V gave up 0 bases and J gave up 2 bases, with 9 bases separating them. Per the germline V gene, CDR1 is SGHNT and CDR2 is YYREEE (reference sequence). The CDR3 is 14 residues long. The CDR3 DNA is TGTGCCAGCAGCTTGGGGCGACAGACCTACGAGCAGTACTTC. Protein sequence: CASSLGRQTYEQYF.

The chain joins TRBV4-2 to TRBJ2-7, with 7 bases identical to TRBD1. Germline V gene sequence: CDR1 LGHNA, CDR2 YNFKEQ. V lost 3 bases, J lost 5 bases, and 10 bases stayed unmatched. The CDR3 length is 15 residues. CDR3 sequence reads: CASSQRTGAADEQYF. In DNA, the CDR3 is TGTGCCAGCAGCCAGAGAACAGGGGCCGCCGACGAGCAGTACTTC.

The rearrangement links TRBV5-1 to TRBJ2-7; TRBD1 agrees at 10 bases. Losses at the gene ends were 0 bases for V and 3 bases for J; bases not matched to a gene: 3. The CDR3 is 15 residues long. Germline V gene sequence: CDR1 SGHRS, CDR2 YFSETQ. CDR3 loop: CASSLGGTGDYEQYF. CDR3 coding DNA: TGCGCCAGCAGCTTGGGAGGGACAGGGGACTACGAGCAGTACTTC.